A selection of T cell receptor beta chains follows, all from one sample in a study of tumour-infiltrating T cells in Burkitt lymphoma. TCRdb keeps only in-frame clones here, not all; method: immunoSEQ multiplex PCR. The sample consists of thousands of clones, approximately 60% of them appearing once. Specimen: tumor tissue. All receptors derive from a human donor with diffuse large B-cell lymphoma. Each CDR3 is given with its conserved first and last residue. The D gene is left open where the match is weak. Size values are once, few and many counts, or a class for expanded clones, and some rows have none.

v_gene	abundance	j_gene	d_gene	CDR3nt	CDR3aa
TRBV10-3	.	TRBJ2-7	.	TGTGCCATCCGTCTGGGCACTACGGACGAGCAGTACTTC	CAIRLGTTDEQYF
TRBV5-6	once	TRBJ1-1	.	TGTGCCAGCAGCTTTGGACGCGGAGGTGAAGCTTTCTTT	CASSFGRGGEAFF
TRBV29-1	.	TRBJ1-4	.	TGCAGCGTTTCTCAGGGCAGGGAAAAACTGTTTTTT	CSVSQGREKLFF
TRBV10-3	few	TRBJ1-5	.	TGTGCGAGCAGACAGGAGAATCAGCCCCAGCATTTT	CASRQENQPQHF
TRBV5-6	.	TRBJ2-3	.	TGTGCCAGCAGCTTGCCGGGATCACGAGTTACGCAGTATTTT	CASSLPGSRVTQYF
TRBV18	medium-sized	TRBJ1-2	.	TGTGCCAGCTCACCACCAGGGCAGGGATGCACCTTC	CASSPPGQGCTF
TRBV7-8	.	TRBJ1-1	.	TGTGCCAGCAGCTCCGACACGGGAGTCAACACTGAAGCTTTCTTT	CASSSDTGVNTEAFF
TRBV7-9	.	TRBJ2-1	.	TGTGCCAGCAGCTCCCGAGGAGGCTCCTACAATGAGCAGTTCTTC	CASSSRGGSYNEQFF
TRBV7-8	few	TRBJ2-7	TRBD1	TGTGCCAGCAGCTTACACAGGGGCTCTAGCTCCTACGAGCAGTACTTC	CASSLHRGSSSYEQYF
TRBV7-6	medium-sized	TRBJ2-6	.	TGTGCCAGCAGCTTAGCGCCCAGGTCTGGGGCCAACGTCCTGACTTTC	CASSLAPRSGANVLTF
TRBV10-3	few	TRBJ2-7	.	TGTGCCATCAGTGGCCCAGGCGGTCCTTTTCCCTACGAGCAGTACTTC	CAISGPGGPFPYEQYF